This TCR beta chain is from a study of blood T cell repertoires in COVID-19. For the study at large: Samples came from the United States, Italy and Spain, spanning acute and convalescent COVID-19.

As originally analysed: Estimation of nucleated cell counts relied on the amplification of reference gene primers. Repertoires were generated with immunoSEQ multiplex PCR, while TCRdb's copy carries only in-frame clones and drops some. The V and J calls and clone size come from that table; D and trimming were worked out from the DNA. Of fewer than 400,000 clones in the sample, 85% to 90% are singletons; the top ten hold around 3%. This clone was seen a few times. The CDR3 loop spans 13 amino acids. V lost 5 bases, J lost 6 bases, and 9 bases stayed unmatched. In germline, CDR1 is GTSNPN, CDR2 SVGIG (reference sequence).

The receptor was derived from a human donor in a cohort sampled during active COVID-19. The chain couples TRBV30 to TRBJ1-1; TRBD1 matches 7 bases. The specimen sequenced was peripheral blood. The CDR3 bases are TGTGCCTGGGCCGACAGGGTGGTCGCTGAAGCTTTCTTT. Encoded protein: CAWADRVVAEAFF. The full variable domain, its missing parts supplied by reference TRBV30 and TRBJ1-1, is SQTIHQWPATLVQPVGSPLSLECTVEGTSNPNLYWYRQAAGRGLQLLFYSVGIGQISSEVPQNLSASRPQDRQFILSSKKLLLSDSGFYLCAWADRVVAEAFFGQGTRLTVV.